The clone carrying this T cell receptor (beta chain) occurred once. This record comes from a study of shared clonotypes between healthy human individuals. CDR3 length: 13 amino acids. Trimming removed 2 bases at V and 0 bases at J, with 4 bases between. Germline V gene sequence: CDR1 SGHTA, CDR2 FQGTGA. Generated by immunoSEQ multiplex PCR, the TCRdb table keeps only in-frame clones and is missing some. The sample comprises about 2.5 million clones, under 95% of which are singletons, and approximately 0.41% rests with the top ten. Material for sequencing was naive CD4+ T cells from PBMCs. Sample subset: CD45RA+ positively selected. The rearrangement joins TRBV7-3 to TRBJ1-1; no definite D call. The source is a man younger than 35 in good health. Some clones in this sample may be carry-over from other donors' samples. CDR3 region: CASSLHLNTEAFF. In nucleotides, the CDR3 is TGTGCCAGCAGCTTACACTTGAACACTGAAGCTTTCTTT.